The clone carrying this TCR beta chain was seen a handful of times. 5'RACE primed from the constant segment yielded TCR alpha and TCR beta cDNA libraries bearing sample barcodes and UMIs. MiXCR was run by TCRdb on the 5' RACE reads, yielding one entry per CDR3 protein. Altogether roughly 89,000 distinct CDR3 sequences are present, 13% being singletons, with the ten largest covering roughly a quarter. The entry originates in a study of T-cell memory formation after mild COVID-19. The clonotype originates from an adult woman who had mild COVID-19 (a few samples of this study predate the infection). Cell type and time point are not known. Sample: PBMCs or a T cell subset sorted from them (not recorded which).

The CDR3 DNA is TGTGCCAGCAGCGGACTCTATGGCTACACCTTC. The encoded protein is CASSGLYGYTF. The V and J genes are TRBV9 and TRBJ1-2, with D unresolved. Trimming stripped 3 bases from V and 4 bases from J, with 4 bases between. The CDR3 covers 11 residues. CDR1 and CDR2 from the germline V gene are SGDLS and YYNGEE.